This TCR beta chain derives from a study of shared clonotypes between healthy human individuals. Per germline, CDR1 SNHLY and CDR2 FYNNEI. Trimming took 6 bases from V and 3 from J; bases not matched to a gene: 9. The length of the CDR3 is 15 residues. Only in-frame clones appear in the TCRdb table, and some are missing; sequencing was by immunoSEQ multiplex PCR. This table holds 950,000 to 1,100,000 clones, about three quarters found once. This TCR was sampled from a man between 18 and 29 years old in good health. Material for sequencing was memory CD4+ T cells sorted from blood. Subset defined: CD45RA-negative fraction. The chain joins TRBV2 to TRBJ2-7, with 9 bases matching TRBD1. CDR3 sequence (DNA): TGTGCCAGCAGCTTCAACAGGGGGCCGTTCTACGAGCAGTACTTC. This gives the protein CASSFNRGPFYEQYF.